The T cell receptor (beta chain) under discussion was sequenced for a study of T cells in Graves' hyperthyroidism and ophthalmopathy. This CDR3 region has 15 residues. The V and J ends lost 5 bases and 4 bases respectively, with 15 bases between them. Germline loops: CDR1 SEHNR, CDR2 FQNEAQ (reference sequence). The CDR3 regions of TCR beta were amplified from RNA transcripts. Initially, a first-round RT-PCR of the TCR CDR3 employed the HTBI primer set. Via MiXCR, TCRdb re-called the multiplex PCR reads, giving one row per CDR3 protein. The table records 400,000 to 500,000 distinct CDR3 sequences, under 15% of them present only once.

The TCR sequence derives from a woman younger than 35 with Graves' hyperthyroidism. Source material: blood. V gene TRBV7-9 combines with J gene TRBJ2-4; possibly TRBD1 for D (5 bases). The CDR3 is CASSQGERKKNIQYF. The CDR3 DNA sequence: TGTGCCAGCAGCCAAGGGGAAAGGAAGAAAAACATTCAGTACTTC.